This record concerns one T cell receptor (beta chain) sequence. The CDR3 consists of 13 residues. CDR1 and CDR2 (germline): SGHRS, YFSETQ. V trimming: 7 bases; J trimming: 3 bases; junction bases outside the gene matches: 4. The data were taken from a study of blood T cell repertoires in COVID-19. Sequenced by immunoSEQ multiplex PCR; TCRdb stores in-frame clones only, minus some. The table lists more than 200,000 clones, about 85% of them singletons. The sample consisted of PBMCs or T cells enriched from blood (not recorded which). This chain uses TRBV5-1 with TRBJ2-1, with TRBD1 identical over 7 bases. The clonotype originates from a man aged 30-40 years who had recovered from COVID-19. CDR3 sequence: CASRRQGYNEQFF. The CDR3, as DNA: TGCGCCAGCCGTCGACAGGGCTACAATGAGCAGTTCTTC.